This passage covers 28 T cell receptor beta chains from one sample sequenced in a study of T cell responses to AZD1222 COVID-19 vaccine. Assay used: immunoSEQ multiplex PCR; TCRdb lists only in-frame clones, some missing. This table holds 110,000 or so clones, around 90% found once. The sequencing here drew on peripheral blood, taken on day 0 of AZD1222 vaccination. The origin of the receptors is an adult in good health.

V usage is TRBV14 and J usage is TRBJ1-1; 7 bases are a match to TRBD1. V was clipped by 5 bases and J by 5 bases; unmatched bases: 11. Germline V CDR1 and CDR2: SGHDN, FVKESK. The CDR3 has 15 amino acids. The chain's CDR3 is CASSYTRGRGTEAFF. DNA of the CDR3: TGTGCCAGCAGCTATACTCGTGGCAGGGGGACTGAAGCTTTCTTT.

The chain is built from TRBV19 and TRBJ1-1; D call uncertain. V shed 5 bases and J shed 2 bases, with 12 bases lying between them. There are 14 residues in the CDR3. Germline lookup yields CDR1 LNHDA and CDR2 SQIVND (reference sequence). This chain's CDR3 is CASSPWAANTEAFF. The CDR3 DNA reads as TGTGCCAGTAGTCCCTGGGCGGCCAACACTGAAGCTTTCTTT.

The chain employs TRBV5-1 and TRBJ1-4; TRBD1 aligns across 7 bases. V shed 5 bases and J 8 bases; nucleotides not matched to a gene: 9. This CDR3 spans 14 amino acids. The germline CDR1 and CDR2 sequences are SGHRS and YFSETQ. The CDR3 DNA sequence: TGCGCCAGCAGTTTCGGACAGGCAGGGGAAAAACTGTTTTTT. Its protein product is CASSFGQAGEKLFF.

The chain carries TRBV9 and TRBJ2-3; 12 nucleotides agree with TRBD2. The V segment lost 3 bases and the J segment 2 bases; nucleotides outside the gene matches: 10. The CDR3 loop spans 18 amino acids. CDR1 and CDR2 (germline): SGDLS, YYNGEE. The CDR3 region has the DNA TGTGCCAGCAGCGGAATGTTACTAGCGGGGGGACTCACAGATACGCAGTATTTT. It translates to CASSGMLLAGGLTDTQYF.

The V gene is TRBV7-2, the J gene TRBJ2-7; D gene ambiguous. The CDR3 is 11 residues long. V dropped 5 bases and J dropped 2 bases, with 4 bases sitting between them. Germline CDR1 is SGHTA and CDR2 is FQGNSA. The chain's CDR3 is CASSITYEQYF. The CDR3 coding sequence is TGTGCCAGCAGCATTACCTACGAGCAGTACTTC.

The rearrangement links TRBV29-1 to TRBJ1-1; maybe TRBD1 (5 bases). The ends were cut back, 4 bases at V and 4 bases at J, with 16 bases in the middle. This CDR3 has 14 residues. Germline values: CDR1 SQVTM, CDR2 ANQGSEA. CDR3: CSVGWGYQRTEAFF. CDR3 nucleotide sequence: TGCAGCGTTGGGTGGGGGTATCAACGCACTGAAGCTTTCTTT. The entire variable domain, with the rest obtained from reference TRBV29-1 and TRBJ1-1, is as follows: SAVISQKPSRDICQRGTSLTIQCQVDSQVTMMFWYRQQPGQSLTLIATANQGSEATYESGFVIDKFPISRPNLTFSTLTVSNMSPEDSSIYLCSVGWGYQRTEAFFGQGTRLTVV.

CDR3 nucleotides: TGTGCCACCCTGGACAGGATGAACACTGAAGCTTTCTTT. This translates into CATLDRMNTEAFF. V usage is TRBV6-5 and J usage is TRBJ1-1; TRBD1 matches at 7 bases. Germline CDR1 reads MNHEY; CDR2 reads SVGAGI. Trimming removed 10 bases from V and 0 bases from J; junction bases left unmatched: 5. There are 13 residues in the CDR3.

With respect to this clone: The sample has other DNA sequences that encode this CDR3 too. The chain recombines TRBV7-2 with TRBJ1-1; tentatively, D is TRBD1 (5 bases). In germline, CDR1 is SGHTA, CDR2 FQGNSA. The CDR3 is 14 residues long. V dropped 0 bases and J dropped 2 bases, with 7 bases sitting between them. The CDR3 bases are TGTGCCAGCAGCTTAGCAGGGGTTAACACTGAAGCTTTCTTT. It is translated as CASSLAGVNTEAFF.

This sequence joins TRBV5-6 and TRBJ2-1; either TRBD1 or TRBD2 may supply D (6 bases each). CDR1 and CDR2 (germline): SGHDT, YYEEEE. The V end was cut by 1 base, the J end by 8 bases, with 13 bases between. The CDR3 sequence is 14 residues long. CDR3: CASSLNGGRYEQFF. For the CDR3, the DNA is TGTGCCAGCAGCTTGAATGGGGGGCGGTATGAGCAGTTCTTC.

This chain uses TRBV7-2 with TRBJ1-3, with a weak D call TRBD1 (6 bases). V gave up 5 bases and J gave up 0 bases, with 11 bases separating them. Germline CDR1 SGHTA, CDR2 FQGNSA. This CDR3 region has 15 residues. CDR3 residues: CASSPRGNSGNTIYF. The CDR3, as DNA: TGTGCCAGCAGCCCTAGGGGGAACTCTGGAAACACCATATATTTT.

In its sample, this clone was seen a few times. The chain couples TRBV25-1 to TRBJ2-5; D ambiguous. With 1 base removed from V and 3 bases from J, the gap between germline ends came to 6 bases. The germline gives CDR1 MGHDK, CDR2 SYGVNS. The CDR3 loop spans 13 amino acids. The CDR3 spells CASSEWQEETQYF. The DNA for the CDR3 is TGTGCCAGCAGTGAATGGCAGGAAGAGACCCAGTACTTC.

The gene calls are TRBV2 and TRBJ2-5; D perhaps matches TRBD1 (5 bases). The germline V gene has CDR1 SNHLY and CDR2 FYNNEI. V gave up 6 bases and J gave up 2 bases, with 13 bases separating them. This CDR3 region has 14 residues. The CDR3 bases are TGTGCCAGCAGCGACGCGGCAGGGCAAGAGACCCAGTACTTC. It is translated as CASSDAAGQETQYF.

The CDR3 loop is CASTRAASGDYNEQFF. The CDR3 nucleotides read TGTGCCAGCACCCGGGCGGCTAGCGGGGACTACAATGAGCAGTTCTTC. V gene TRBV9 combines with J gene TRBJ2-1; 9 nucleotides agree with TRBD2. The CDR3 contains 16 residues. The junction had 10 bases not matched to a gene; V was cut back by 6 bases and J by 3 bases. Germline CDR1 SGDLS, CDR2 YYNGEE.

The chain has TRBV7-9 and TRBJ1-4; D not certain. This CDR3 spans 12 amino acids. Deletions cut 3 bases from V and 7 bases from J, with 6 bases between. Per the germline V gene, CDR1 is SEHNR and CDR2 is FQNEAQ (reference sequence). CDR3 bases: TGTGCCAGCAGCTTTACGACTGAAAAACTGTTTTTT. Its translation: CASSFTTEKLFF. The full variable domain, rest sourced from reference TRBV7-9 and TRBJ1-4, is DTGVSQNPRHKITKRGQNVTFRCDPISEHNRLYWYRQTLGQGPEFLTYFQNEAQLEKSRLLSDRFSAERPKGSFSTLEIQRTEQGDSAMYLCASSFTTEKLFFGSGTQLSVL.

This clone was counted only a few times. CDR3 residues: CSVSEAYEQYF. CDR3 bases: TGCAGCGTGTCGGAAGCCTACGAGCAGTACTTC. The chain links TRBV29-1 to TRBJ2-7; no firm D call. Germline V gives CDR1 SQVTM, CDR2 ANQGSEA. V gave up 6 bases and J gave up 2 bases, with 8 bases separating them. The CDR3 runs 11 residues.

The rearrangement links TRBV12-3 or TRBV12-4 to TRBJ1-4, with D possibly TRBD1 on 6 matching bases. This CDR3 is 12 amino acids long. V lost 4 bases, J lost 8 bases, and 8 bases lay in between. CDR3 sequence (DNA): TGTGCCAGCAGTTACGGGGGCGAAAAACTGTTTTTT. Translated, it gives CASSYGGEKLFF.

This chain's CDR3 is CATKARTSGGGEQFF. DNA of the CDR3: TGTGCCACCAAGGCCCGGACTAGCGGGGGGGGTGAGCAGTTCTTC. This rearrangement joins TRBV15 to TRBJ2-1; 15 nucleotides agree with TRBD2. CDR1 and CDR2 from the germline V gene are LNHNV and YYDKDF (reference sequence). V lost 7 bases to trimming and J lost 9 bases; unmatched junction nucleotides: 7. The CDR3 is made up of 15 amino acids.

This clone was seen only once. The V gene is TRBV10-1, the J gene TRBJ2-7; 8 nucleotides line up with TRBD1. Germline CDR1 and CDR2: WNHNN and SYGVQD (reference sequence). This CDR3 has 14 amino acids. V was pared by 0 bases and J by 11 bases, with 9 bases of the junction left unmatched. The CDR3 DNA reads as TGCGCCAGCAGTGAGTCCGGGAGACAGGGGAGGAAGTACTTC. Its translation is CASSESGRQGRKYF.

This rearrangement joins TRBV18 to TRBJ1-1, with D possibly TRBD1 on 6 matching bases. CDR1 is KGHSH, CDR2 LQKENI, per germline. The ends were cut back, 3 bases at V and 1 base at J, with 15 bases in the middle. The length of the CDR3 is 16 residues. CDR3 coding DNA: TGTGCCAGCTCACCCCCCGCAGGGGTCGAGAACACTGAAGCTTTCTTT. It yields the protein CASSPPAGVENTEAFF.

The chain carries TRBV10-2 and TRBJ1-6; D is unclear. The germline V gene encodes CDR1 WSHSY and CDR2 SAAADI. The V end lost 2 bases, the J end lost 5 bases, and 7 bases lay between the germline ends. This CDR3 region has 14 residues. The CDR3 loop is CASSELDHNSPLHF. The CDR3 bases are TGCGCCAGCAGTGAGCTAGATCATAATTCACCCCTCCACTTT.

By sample fraction, this clone is medium-sized (0.01 to 0.1%). This same CDR3 is encoded by further DNA sequences in the sample. V usage is TRBV27 and J usage is TRBJ2-1, with a possible D match to TRBD1 (6 bases). Per the germline V gene, CDR1 is MNHEY and CDR2 is SMNVEV (reference sequence). V was trimmed by 2 bases and J by 3 bases, leaving 8 bases between them. This CDR3 spans 14 amino acids. This chain's CDR3 is CASSLGGSYNEQFF. DNA for the CDR3: TGTGCCAGCAGTTTAGGGGGCAGCTACAATGAGCAGTTCTTC.

V and J are TRBV6-5 and TRBJ1-2; D gene unclear. There are 13 residues in the CDR3. Germline loops: CDR1 MNHEY, CDR2 SVGAGI. V dropped 6 bases and J dropped 1 base, with 9 bases sitting between them. CDR3 DNA sequence: TGTGCCAGCAGCAGAACAGTTAACTATGGCTACACCTTC. It specifies CASSRTVNYGYTF.

This rearrangement joins TRBV6-5 to TRBJ2-3; 8 nucleotides line up with TRBD2. CDR3 length: 15 amino acids. In germline, CDR1 is MNHEY, CDR2 SVGAGI. The J segment lost 2 bases and the V segment lost 3 bases, leaving 4 bases of the junction unmatched. The CDR3 DNA is TGTGCCAGCAGTTATCAAGCGGGGGTCACAGATACGCAGTATTTT. Residues: CASSYQAGVTDTQYF.

CDR3 DNA: TGTGCCAGCAGCCAAGGGGGCCCCACTGAAGCTTTCTTT. It yields the protein CASSQGGPTEAFF. This chain joins TRBV3-1 (or the pseudogene TRBV3-2) and TRBJ1-1; tentatively, D is TRBD1 (5 bases). This CDR3 spans 13 amino acids. V was trimmed by 1 base and J by 4 bases, leaving 7 bases between them. CDR1 is LGHDT, CDR2 YNNKEL, per germline (reference sequence).

The V gene is TRBV24-1, the J gene TRBJ2-2; 7 bases line up with TRBD1. CDR1 KGHDR and CDR2 SFDVKD come from the germline V gene. The J segment lost 1 base and the V segment lost 7 bases, leaving 11 bases of the junction unmatched. The CDR3 length is 17 residues. The CDR3 reads CATRSNGGTENTGELFF. As DNA, the CDR3 is TGTGCCACCAGGTCGAACGGTGGGACAGAGAACACCGGGGAGCTGTTTTTT.

V and J are TRBV6-5 and TRBJ2-7; no definite D call. This CDR3 is 14 amino acids long. Germline loops: CDR1 MNHEY, CDR2 SVGAGI. V was shortened by 3 bases and J by 2 bases, with 11 bases between the two germline ends. The CDR3 loop is CASSYGEKAYEQYF. The CDR3 DNA reads TGTGCCAGCAGTTATGGAGAGAAAGCCTACGAGCAGTACTTC.

V is TRBV5-8 and J is TRBJ2-1; D gene uncertain. Germline V gene sequence: CDR1 SGHTS, CDR2 YDEGEE. This CDR3 is 13 amino acids long. The V gene lost 4 bases and the J gene lost 4 bases, with 9 bases spanning the gap. The CDR3 region is CASSAQLYNEQFF. CDR3 nucleotides: TGTGCCAGCAGCGCCCAGCTGTACAATGAGCAGTTCTTC.

This chain joins TRBV5-6 and TRBJ2-3, with 9 bases fitting TRBD1. CDR3 length equals 16 residues. In germline, CDR1 is SGHDT, CDR2 YYEEEE. Germline trimming cut 6 bases from V and 2 bases from J; bases unmatched to any gene: 10. This CDR3 is CASTLDRGLTTDTQYF. CDR3 sequence (DNA): TGTGCCAGCACCCTGGACAGGGGCCTCACCACAGATACGCAGTATTTT.